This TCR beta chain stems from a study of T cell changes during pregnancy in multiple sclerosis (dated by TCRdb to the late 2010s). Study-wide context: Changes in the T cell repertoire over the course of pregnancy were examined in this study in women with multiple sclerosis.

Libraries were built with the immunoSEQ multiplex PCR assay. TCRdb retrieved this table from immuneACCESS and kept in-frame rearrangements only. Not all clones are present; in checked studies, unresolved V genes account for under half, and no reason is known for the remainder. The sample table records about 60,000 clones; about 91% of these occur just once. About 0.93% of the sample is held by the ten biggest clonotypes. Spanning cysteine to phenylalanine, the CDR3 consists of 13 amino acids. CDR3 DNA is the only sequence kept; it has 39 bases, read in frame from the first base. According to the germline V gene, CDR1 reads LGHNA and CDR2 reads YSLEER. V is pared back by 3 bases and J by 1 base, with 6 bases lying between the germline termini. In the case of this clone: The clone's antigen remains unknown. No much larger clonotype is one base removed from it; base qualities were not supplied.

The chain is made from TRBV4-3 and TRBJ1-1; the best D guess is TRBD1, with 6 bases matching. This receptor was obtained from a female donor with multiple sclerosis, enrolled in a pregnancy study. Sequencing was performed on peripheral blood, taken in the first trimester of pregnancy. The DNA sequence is TGCGCCAGCAGCCAGACAGGGAACACTGAAGCTTTCTTT. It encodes CASSQTGNTEAFF.